These 30 T cell receptor beta chains originate from one sample sequenced in a study of human T cells and chemical hapten exposure. Sample time point: patch test 2, 6 weeks after DPC sensitization. The treatment was: therapeutic diphenylcyclopropenone sensitization with weekly scalp DPC. TCRdb itself ran the RACE reads through MiXCR, one entry per CDR3 protein. The sample comprises tens of thousands of distinct CDR3 sequences, about 8.5% of which are singletons, and nearly 3.5% rests with the top ten. The specimen was whole blood, collected in connection with sensitization to the hapten diphenylcyclopropenone (DPC). The receptors were sampled from a woman in her 50s with alopecia areata. Some clones in this sample may be carry-over from other donors' samples.

This clonotype was seen only a few times. The chain has TRBV5-1 and TRBJ2-7, with D tentatively TRBD2 (5 bases). The CDR3 spans 15 residues. Trimming left V 5 bases short and J 1 base short, with 16 bases between. From germline, CDR1 is SGHRS and CDR2 YFSETQ. CDR3 DNA sequence: TGCGCCAGCAGTTCCGTCCAGCCGGGGTCCTACGAGCAGTACTTC. Translation gives CASSSVQPGSYEQYF.

This clonotype was counted a few times. CDR3 sequence reads: CASSYGIGGSRGDTQYF. CDR3 nucleotides: TGTGCCAGCAGCTACGGTATTGGGGGGTCCAGAGGAGATACGCAGTATTTT. J is TRBJ2-3 and V is TRBV7-2; maybe TRBD2 (6 bases). V lost 4 bases and J lost 5, with 22 bases in between. CDR3 length: 17 residues. Germline V CDR1 and CDR2: SGHTA, FQGNSA.

This clonotype was seen a few times. The chain couples TRBV7-2 to TRBJ2-2; D is undetermined. Trimming removed 0 bases at V and 5 bases at J, with 7 bases between. The CDR3 runs 14 residues. CDR1 and CDR2 (germline): SGHTA, FQGNSA. In DNA, the CDR3 is TGTGCCAGCAGCTTAGCGCCTGGGACCGGGGAGCTGTTTTTT. The encoded protein is CASSLAPGTGELFF.

This clonotype occurred a few times. The rearrangement joins TRBV29-1 to TRBJ2-4, with 11 bases lining up with TRBD1. Trimming cost V 3 bases and J 3 bases; bases outside gene matches: 4. This CDR3 spans 15 amino acids. Germline V gives CDR1 SQVTM, CDR2 ANQGSEA. The CDR3 DNA is TGCAGCGTTGAGACCGGGACAGGGGGCAAAAACATTCAGTACTTC. Translating gives CSVETGTGGKNIQYF. Based on the CDR3 plus reference TRBV29-1 and TRBJ2-4, the full variable domain is SAVISQKPSRDICQRGTSLTIQCQVDSQVTMMFWYRQQPGQSLTLIATANQGSEATYESGFVIDKFPISRPNLTFSTLTVSNMSPEDSSIYLCSVETGTGGKNIQYFGAGTRLSVL.

This clonotype was observed many times. The chain uses TRBV12-3 or TRBV12-4 and TRBJ1-6; 7 nucleotides agree with TRBD1. This CDR3 contains 15 residues. V was pared by 3 bases and J by 5 bases, with 4 bases of the junction left unmatched. This CDR3 reads CASSLGRGDNSPLHF. The DNA for the CDR3 is TGTGCCAGCAGTTTGGGCAGGGGGGATAATTCACCCCTCCACTTT.

This clonotype showed up many times. This rearrangement joins TRBV7-2 to TRBJ1-1; weak D call: TRBD1 (5 bases). This CDR3 has 13 residues. The V and J ends lost 5 bases and 8 bases respectively, with 15 bases between them. Germline CDR1 is SGHTA and CDR2 is FQGNSA. DNA for the CDR3: TGTGCCAGCAGCCCCCGAGGCCGGACAGAAGCTTTCTTT. Protein sequence: CASSPRGRTEAFF.

This clonotype was seen a handful of times. V usage is TRBV10-3 and J usage is TRBJ2-7; D perhaps matches TRBD2 (5 bases). CDR3 length: 13 amino acids. The V end lost 8 bases, the J end lost 6 bases, and 17 bases lay between the germline ends. CDR1 and CDR2 (germline): ENHRY, SYGVKD. The CDR3: CAIGESLAGEQYF. Here the CDR3 DNA reads TGTGCCATCGGGGAGTCCCTAGCAGGCGAGCAGTACTTC.

This clonotype was seen ten or more times. The chain links TRBV28 to TRBJ2-7; D ambiguous. The germline CDR1 and CDR2 sequences are MDHEN and SYDVKM. The CDR3 spans 12 residues. Trimming removed 4 bases from V and 2 bases from J, with 6 bases in between. CDR3 sequence (DNA): TGTGCCAGCAGTTCCCCCCCCTACGAGCAGTACTTC. This translates into CASSSPPYEQYF.

This chain joins TRBV6-5 and TRBJ1-1; D remains ambiguous. Per germline, CDR1 MNHEY and CDR2 SVGAGI. The CDR3 runs 15 residues. Trimming removed 0 bases at V and 7 bases at J, with 15 bases between. The CDR3 nucleotides read TGTGCCAGCAGTTACTCTGGAGCCAAGCCGGATGAAGCTTTCTTT. Translating gives CASSYSGAKPDEAFF.

The chain employs TRBV6-5 and TRBJ2-1; 10 positions agree with TRBD2. J was trimmed by 3 bases and V by 0 bases; bases with no gene match: 8. CDR1 and CDR2 (germline): MNHEY, SVGAGI. The CDR3 covers 18 residues. CDR3 in DNA: TGTGCCAGCAGTTACTCCGCCAGCGGGAGGGCGTTCTACAATGAGCAGTTCTTC. This translates into CASSYSASGRAFYNEQFF.

This clonotype was observed at least ten times. The chain links TRBV7-3 to TRBJ1-1; a possible D gene is TRBD1 (5 bases). V was cut by 2 bases and J by 4 bases, with 11 bases left in between. CDR1 and CDR2 from the germline V gene are SGHTA and FQGTGA. This CDR3 is 14 amino acids long. The CDR3 sequence is CASSLDPGTTEAFF. CDR3 bases: TGTGCCAGCAGCTTAGACCCCGGGACCACTGAAGCTTTCTTT.

This clonotype was counted between two and nine times. V is TRBV10-3 and J is TRBJ1-2, with 11 bases lining up with TRBD1. This CDR3 has 17 residues. Trimming took 2 bases from V and 3 from J; bases not matched to a gene: 8. Germline CDR1 and CDR2: ENHRY and SYGVKD. The CDR3 sequence: CAISEPRTGGLDYGYTF. CDR3 sequence (DNA): TGTGCCATCAGTGAGCCCAGGACAGGGGGCTTGGACTATGGCTACACCTTC.

This clonotype was counted ten times or more. CDR3 loop: CASMGLLDTQYF. In DNA form, the CDR3 reads TGTGCCAGCATGGGGCTCTTGGATACGCAGTATTTT. The chain links TRBV2 to TRBJ2-3; tentatively, D is TRBD1 (5 bases). Trimming cost V 7 bases and J 6 bases, with 11 bases left between them. The CDR3 runs to 12 residues. From germline, CDR1 is SNHLY and CDR2 FYNNEI.

This clonotype was counted only a few times. The chain uses TRBV12-3 or TRBV12-4 and TRBJ2-2; D uncertain. The CDR3 loop spans 13 amino acids. The V end lost 1 base, the J end lost 6 bases, and 6 bases lay between the germline ends. CDR3 in DNA: TGTGCCAGCAGTTTAGGTTCCCCCGGGGAGCTGTTTTTT. Its translation: CASSLGSPGELFF.

This clonotype was counted at least ten times. The J gene is TRBJ1-1, the V gene TRBV29-1; D gene ambiguous. The CDR3 runs to 13 residues. In germline, CDR1 is SQVTM, CDR2 ANQGSEA. Trimming removed 1 base from V and 0 bases from J, with 6 bases in between. Here the CDR3 DNA reads TGCAGCGTTGAAGGGCGGGTGAACACTGAAGCTTTCTTT. Protein: CSVEGRVNTEAFF.

This clonotype was detected only a few times. V is TRBV12-3 or TRBV12-4 and J is TRBJ2-7, with TRBD2 identical over 13 bases. V was clipped by 6 bases and J by 4 bases; unmatched bases: 12. There are 17 residues in the CDR3. This CDR3 reads CASSTGTSGDSRYEQYF. CDR3 nucleotides: TGTGCCAGCAGCACCGGGACTAGCGGGGACTCACGGTACGAGCAGTACTTC.

V is TRBV5-6 and J is TRBJ1-1; 9 bases agree with TRBD1. CDR3 length: 14 amino acids. V shed 4 bases and J 4 bases; nucleotides not matched to a gene: 5. CDR1 and CDR2 (germline): SGHDT, YYEEEE. The DNA of the CDR3 is TGTGCCAGCAGCCCACAGGGGGCGAGCACTGAAGCTTTCTTT. Translated: CASSPQGASTEAFF.

This chain connects TRBV5-1 to TRBJ2-1, with 11 bases aligning to TRBD1. The J segment lost 7 bases and the V segment lost 0 bases, leaving 9 bases of the junction unmatched. The CDR3 consists of 17 residues. Germline assignment: CDR1 SGHRS and CDR2 YFSETQ. This CDR3 is CASSLVIGTGGKNEQFF. CDR3 DNA: TGCGCCAGCAGCTTGGTCATCGGGACAGGGGGGAAGAATGAGCAGTTCTTC.

This clonotype was seen repeatedly, ten times or more. The genes are TRBV18 and TRBJ2-7, with D hard to call. Germline CDR1 reads KGHSH; CDR2 reads LQKENI. The CDR3 loop spans 14 amino acids. V lost 3 bases to trimming and J lost 3 bases, with 12 bases between them. The CDR3 region is CASSPGERLYEQYF. The CDR3 nucleotides read TGTGCCAGCTCACCGGGTGAACGTCTCTACGAGCAGTACTTC.

This clonotype was detected ten times or more. This sequence joins TRBV27 and TRBJ2-1; 10 bases line up with TRBD1. This CDR3 region has 16 residues. In germline, CDR1 is MNHEY, CDR2 SMNVEV (reference sequence). The junction had 5 bases not matched to a gene; V was cut back by 2 bases and J by 4 bases. The CDR3 is CASSLARDRGYNEQFF. The CDR3, as DNA: TGTGCCAGCAGTTTAGCCCGGGACAGGGGTTACAATGAGCAGTTCTTC.

This clonotype was detected many times. This chain joins TRBV3-1 and TRBJ2-3, with D hard to call. V was cut by 2 bases and J by 10 bases, with 16 bases left in between. Germline V gene data show CDR1 as LGHDT and CDR2 as YNNKEL (reference sequence). This CDR3 is built from 14 residues. CDR3 protein: CASSQRLGPVAQYF. The CDR3 DNA reads as TGTGCCAGCAGCCAACGACTCGGGCCAGTGGCGCAGTATTTT.

The table lists this clonotype with a count of one. The rearrangement joins TRBV7-9 to TRBJ2-3; D is possibly TRBD2 (6 bases). The V gene lost 1 base and the J gene lost 4 bases, with 12 bases spanning the gap. The V gene's germline CDR1 is SEHNR and CDR2 FQNEAQ (reference sequence). CDR3 size: 15 residues. In nucleotides, the CDR3 is TGTGCCAGCAGCTTAGGGGATAGGGAGGCAGATACGCAGTATTTT. Encoded protein: CASSLGDREADTQYF.

This clonotype was counted between two and nine times. This sequence joins TRBV7-3 and TRBJ2-6; D uncertain. This CDR3 is 18 amino acids long. V lost 1 base to trimming and J lost 0 bases, with 13 bases between them. The germline V gene has CDR1 SGHTA and CDR2 FQGTGA. In DNA form, the CDR3 reads TGTGCCAGCAGCTTAAAAGACGCCAGGAGCTCTGGGGCCAACGTCCTGACTTTC. Amino acid sequence: CASSLKDARSSGANVLTF. Full variable domain (rest looked up from reference TRBV7-3 and TRBJ2-6): GAGVSQTPSNKVTEKGKYVELRCDPISGHTALYWYRQSLGQGPEFLIYFQGTGAADDSGLPNDRFFAVRPEGSVSTLKIQRTERGDSAVYLCASSLKDARSSGANVLTFGAGSRLTVL.

This clonotype was observed at least ten times. The chain carries TRBV9 and TRBJ1-1, with 7 bases that match TRBD1. The CDR3 loop spans 15 amino acids. Germline values: CDR1 SGDLS, CDR2 YYNGEE. The V segment lost 3 bases and the J segment 4 bases; nucleotides outside the gene matches: 9. This CDR3 reads CASSAPQGLSTEAFF. The CDR3 bases are TGTGCCAGCAGCGCTCCACAGGGGCTTTCCACTGAAGCTTTCTTT.

CDR3 DNA sequence: TGTGCCAGCAGGTCCTCGGGACTAGCGAACCAAGAGACCCAGTACTTC. It specifies CASRSSGLANQETQYF. The chain combines TRBV2 with TRBJ2-5, with TRBD2 matching 10 bases. V lost 6 bases to trimming and J lost 0 bases; unmatched junction nucleotides: 7. The germline V gene has CDR1 SNHLY and CDR2 FYNNEI. The CDR3 consists of 16 residues. Full variable domain (missing parts from reference TRBV2 and TRBJ2-5): EPEVTQTPSHQVTQMGQEVILRCVPISNHLYFYWYRQILGQKVEFLVSFYNNEISEKSEIFDDQFSVERPDGSNFTLKIRSTKLEDSAMYFCASRSSGLANQETQYFGPGTRLLVL.

The J gene is TRBJ1-6, the V gene TRBV29-1; 9 nucleotides agree with TRBD1. The germline V gene encodes CDR1 SQVTM and CDR2 ANQGSEA. This CDR3 contains 13 residues. V lost 6 bases to trimming and J lost 8 bases; unmatched junction nucleotides: 5. This CDR3 reads CSVGDRGDSPLHF. CDR3 DNA: TGCAGCGTCGGAGACAGGGGGGATTCACCCCTCCACTTT.

The rearrangement links TRBV6-6 to TRBJ2-3; D is perhaps TRBD1 or TRBD2 (5 bases each). V lost 5 bases and J lost 2, with 17 bases in between. The CDR3 is 16 residues long. Germline CDR1 MNHNY, CDR2 SVGAGI (reference sequence). The CDR3 loop is CASSLGAGSTTDTQYF. The CDR3 nucleotides read TGTGCCAGCAGTCTCGGGGCCGGATCGACCACAGATACGCAGTATTTT.

The rearrangement links TRBV6-2 or TRBV6-3 to TRBJ2-7; 13 nucleotides line up with TRBD2. The V segment lost 5 bases and the J segment 5 bases; nucleotides outside the gene matches: 6. In germline, CDR1 is MNHEY, CDR2 SVGEGT. This CDR3 is 15 amino acids long. This chain's CDR3 is CASSDLGLAGDEQYF. The CDR3 bases are TGTGCCAGCAGTGACCTAGGACTAGCGGGAGACGAGCAGTACTTC.

This clonotype was observed at least ten times. This chain uses TRBV7-6 with TRBJ1-1, with 12 bases fitting TRBD1. The CDR3 spans 15 residues. CDR1 and CDR2 from the germline V gene are SGHVS and FNYEAQ. Losses at the gene ends were 3 bases for V and 3 bases for J; bases not matched to a gene: 2. Written as DNA, the CDR3 is TGTGCCAGCAGCTTGGGACAGGGGGCGTACACTGAAGCTTTCTTT. It yields the protein CASSLGQGAYTEAFF.

The sample holds a few counts of this clonotype. The chain couples TRBV7-2 to TRBJ2-3, with 12 bases that match TRBD2. This CDR3 comprises 19 residues. V dropped 5 bases and J dropped 4; count of bases not matched to a gene: 16. Per germline, CDR1 SGHTA and CDR2 FQGNSA. Written as DNA, the CDR3 is TGTGCCAGCAGCGGCTTAAGTTTTGGGCTAGCGGGAGGGGCAGATACGCAGTATTTT. It is translated as CASSGLSFGLAGGADTQYF.